The source of this T cell receptor beta chain is a study of identical twins. Overall study results and limits: Models underestimated out-of-frame TCR alpha sharing in monozygotic twins. Excess twin sharing in beta out-of-frame sequences was weaker.

Template switching, a step in the protocol, added a universal primer site, and cDNA carried unique molecular identifiers. TCRdb re-called the 5' RACE reads through MiXCR, storing one row per CDR3 protein. Of under 300,000 distinct CDR3 sequences listed, around 15% are singletons. Trimming took 6 bases from V and 5 from J; bases not matched to a gene: 7. The germline gives CDR1 SGHRS, CDR2 YFSETQ. CDR3 size: 13 residues. This clonotype came up a few times. Its antigen is currently unknown. This TCR was sampled from a woman between 18 and 29 years old in good health. The material sequenced was memory (CD45RO+) T cells sorted from blood. The rearrangement uses TRBV5-1 and TRBJ1-1; TRBD1 aligns across 7 bases. CDR3 loop: CASTRNRGTEAFF. The DNA for the CDR3 is TGCGCCAGCACCCGGAACAGGGGTACTGAAGCTTTCTTT. Full variable domain (missing parts from reference TRBV5-1 and TRBJ1-1): KAGVTQTPRYLIKTRGQQVTLSCSPISGHRSVSWYQQTPGQGLQFLFEYFSETQRNKGNFPGRFSGRQFSNSRSEMNVSTLELGDSALYLCASTRNRGTEAFFGQGTRLTVV.